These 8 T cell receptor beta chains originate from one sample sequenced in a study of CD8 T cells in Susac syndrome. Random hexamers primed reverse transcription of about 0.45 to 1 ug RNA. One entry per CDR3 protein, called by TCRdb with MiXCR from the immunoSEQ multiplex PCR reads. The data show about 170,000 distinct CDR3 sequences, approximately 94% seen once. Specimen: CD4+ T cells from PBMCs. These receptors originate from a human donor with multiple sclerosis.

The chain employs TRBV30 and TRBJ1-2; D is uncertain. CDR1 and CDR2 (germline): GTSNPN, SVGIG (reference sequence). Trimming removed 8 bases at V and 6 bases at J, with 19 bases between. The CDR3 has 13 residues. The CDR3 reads CAITRVPRNGYTF. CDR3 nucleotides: TGTGCCATCACCCGTGTACCGAGAAATGGCTACACCTTC.

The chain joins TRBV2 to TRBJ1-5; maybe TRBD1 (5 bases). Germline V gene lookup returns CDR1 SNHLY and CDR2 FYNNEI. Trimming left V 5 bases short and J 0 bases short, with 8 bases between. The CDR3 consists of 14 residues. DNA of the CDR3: TGTGCCAGCAGTCCCGACAGTAGCAATCAGCCCCAGCATTTT. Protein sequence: CASSPDSSNQPQHF.

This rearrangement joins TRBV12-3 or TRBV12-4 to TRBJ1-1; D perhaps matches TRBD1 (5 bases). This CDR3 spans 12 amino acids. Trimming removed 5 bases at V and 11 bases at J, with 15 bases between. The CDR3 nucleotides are TGTGCCAGCAGTCGAGGGACCGGAGGGGCTTTCTTT. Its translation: CASSRGTGGAFF.

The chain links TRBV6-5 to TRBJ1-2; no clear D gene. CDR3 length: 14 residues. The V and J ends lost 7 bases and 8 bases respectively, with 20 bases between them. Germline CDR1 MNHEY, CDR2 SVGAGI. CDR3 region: CASTSTPRGSGYTF. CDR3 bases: TGTGCCAGCACCTCAACCCCCCGGGGATCAGGCTACACCTTC.

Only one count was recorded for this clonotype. The CDR3 sequence is CASSQGEGLAGAETQYF. Written as DNA, the CDR3 is TGCGCCAGCAGCCAAGGCGAGGGACTAGCGGGAGCTGAGACCCAGTACTTC. The genes are TRBV4-3 and TRBJ2-5; TRBD2 matches at 14 bases. Germline V CDR1 and CDR2: LGHNA, YSLEER. The CDR3 sequence is 17 residues long. V shed 1 base and J 5 bases; nucleotides not matched to a gene: 6.

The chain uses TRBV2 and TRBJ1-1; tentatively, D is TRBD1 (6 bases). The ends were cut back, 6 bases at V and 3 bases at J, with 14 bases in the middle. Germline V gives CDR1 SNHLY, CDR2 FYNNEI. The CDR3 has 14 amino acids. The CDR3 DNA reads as TGTGCCAGCAGACCCGACAGGAAATACACTGAAGCTTTCTTT. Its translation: CASRPDRKYTEAFF.

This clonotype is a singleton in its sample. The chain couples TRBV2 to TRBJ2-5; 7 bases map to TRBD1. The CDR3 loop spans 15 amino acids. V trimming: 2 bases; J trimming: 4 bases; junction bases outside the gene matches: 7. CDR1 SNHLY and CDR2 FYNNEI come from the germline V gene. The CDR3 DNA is TGTGCCAGCAGTGAAAGCGGCAGGGGGAGAGAGACCCAGTACTTC. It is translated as CASSESGRGRETQYF.

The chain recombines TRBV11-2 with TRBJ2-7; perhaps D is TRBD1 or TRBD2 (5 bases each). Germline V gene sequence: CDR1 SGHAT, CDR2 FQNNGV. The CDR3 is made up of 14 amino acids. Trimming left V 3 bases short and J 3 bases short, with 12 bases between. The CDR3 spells CASSFEGSVYEQYF. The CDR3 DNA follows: TGTGCCAGCAGCTTTGAGGGGTCCGTCTACGAGCAGTACTTC.